This is a list of T cell receptor beta chains from one sample in a study of spatial heterogeneity in lung cancer. TCRdb ran MiXCR on the 5' RACE reads and lists one entry per CDR3 protein. There are around 110,000 distinct CDR3 sequences in the sample; 9% to 15% occur only once, and around 17% lies in the top ten. The material sequenced was PBMCs, taken at follow-up. The receptors shown here come from a male donor with early-stage non-small cell lung cancer. Both conserved end residues are part of each CDR3. Each record gives: J gene, V gene, D gene, clone size, CDR3 protein, CDR3 DNA. The D gene is left open where the match is weak. Rows give clone size only sometimes, using once, few, many, or a class for an expanded clone.

j_gene: TRBJ2-2
v_gene: TRBV29-1
d_gene: TRBD1
abundance: few
CDR3aa: CSVGGQGHAGELFF
CDR3nt: TGCAGCGTTGGAGGACAGGGGCACGCCGGGGAGCTGTTTTTT

j_gene: TRBJ2-7
v_gene: TRBV20-1
d_gene: NA
abundance: few
CDR3aa: CSARRLAPQPGEQYF
CDR3nt: TGCAGTGCTAGGCGGCTGGCTCCCCAACCGGGCGAGCAGTACTTC

j_gene: TRBJ2-1
v_gene: TRBV11-2
d_gene: TRBD2
abundance: many
CDR3aa: CASSLVRGGASYNEQFF
CDR3nt: TGTGCCAGCAGCTTAGTTCGCGGGGGGGCCTCCTACAATGAGCAGTTCTTC

j_gene: TRBJ2-3
v_gene: TRBV29-1
d_gene: TRBD2
abundance: many
CDR3aa: CSVTGLAGKYLGLDTQYF
CDR3nt: TGCAGCGTCACGGGACTAGCGGGGAAGTATTTAGGTTTGGATACGCAGTATTTT

j_gene: TRBJ1-3
v_gene: TRBV7-2
d_gene: NA
abundance: few
CDR3aa: CASSLGSFGGNTIYF
CDR3nt: TGTGCCAGCAGCTTAGGGTCCTTCGGCGGAAACACCATATATTTT

j_gene: TRBJ2-3
v_gene: TRBV7-9
d_gene: NA
abundance: few
CDR3aa: CASSIGSTAGWGTQYF
CDR3nt: TGTGCCAGCAGCATAGGAAGTACTGCGGGTTGGGGTACGCAGTATTTT

j_gene: TRBJ2-1
v_gene: TRBV28
d_gene: TRBD1
abundance: many
CDR3aa: CASSGQGTLWGQFF
CDR3nt: TGTGCCAGCAGTGGACAGGGTACCCTGTGGGGGCAGTTCTTC

j_gene: TRBJ2-7
v_gene: TRBV4-1
d_gene: NA
abundance: few
CDR3aa: CASSQEKQGGLAHEQYF
CDR3nt: TGCGCCAGCAGCCAGGAAAAACAGGGAGGCCTTGCCCACGAGCAGTACTTC

j_gene: TRBJ2-1
v_gene: TRBV11-2
d_gene: NA
abundance: NA
CDR3aa: CASSLGQINEQFF
CDR3nt: TGTGCCAGCAGCTTAGGACAGATCAATGAGCAGTTCTTC

j_gene: TRBJ1-5
v_gene: TRBV2
d_gene: NA
abundance: few
CDR3aa: CASSVGQLFVEPQHF
CDR3nt: TGTGCCAGCAGTGTCGGACAGCTATTCGTCGAGCCCCAGCATTTT

j_gene: TRBJ2-1
v_gene: TRBV6-2/TRBV6-3
d_gene: TRBD2
abundance: many
CDR3aa: CASSLLAGFNEQFF
CDR3nt: TGTGCCAGCAGTTTACTAGCGGGGTTCAATGAGCAGTTCTTC

j_gene: TRBJ1-5
v_gene: TRBV18
d_gene: TRBD1
abundance: few
CDR3aa: CASSETGNSNQPQHF
CDR3nt: TGTGCCAGCTCGGAGACAGGGAATAGCAATCAGCCCCAGCATTTT

j_gene: TRBJ2-1
v_gene: TRBV23-1
d_gene: NA
abundance: NA
CDR3aa: CANELRGTSYNEQFF
CDR3nt: TGCGCCAACGAACTACGGGGGACCTCCTACAATGAGCAGTTCTTC

j_gene: TRBJ1-5
v_gene: TRBV12-3/TRBV12-4
d_gene: NA
abundance: NA
CDR3aa: CASIILDREYSNQPQHF
CDR3nt: TGTGCCAGCATCATTCTGGACAGAGAGTATAGCAATCAGCCCCAGCATTTT

j_gene: TRBJ2-7
v_gene: TRBV3-1
d_gene: NA
abundance: few
CDR3aa: CASSQGGPYEQYF
CDR3nt: TGTGCCAGCAGCCAAGGCGGCCCCTACGAGCAGTACTTC

j_gene: TRBJ1-2
v_gene: TRBV2
d_gene: NA
abundance: NA
CDR3aa: CASSVNRTPGYTF
CDR3nt: TGTGCCAGCAGTGTCAACAGGACACCCGGCTACACCTTC

j_gene: TRBJ2-2
v_gene: TRBV5-1
d_gene: NA
abundance: NA
CDR3aa: CASSLGGPDGLATTGELFF
CDR3nt: TGCGCCAGCAGCTTGGGAGGCCCAGACGGCTTAGCGACCACCGGGGAGCTGTTTTTT

j_gene: TRBJ2-3
v_gene: TRBV5-1
d_gene: TRBD1
abundance: few
CDR3aa: CASSLPRQGTDTQYF
CDR3nt: TGCGCCAGCAGCTTGCCCCGACAGGGTACAGATACGCAGTATTTT

j_gene: TRBJ2-2
v_gene: TRBV10-3
d_gene: TRBD2
abundance: NA
CDR3aa: CATLGTSGGELFF
CDR3nt: TGTGCCACCCTCGGGACTAGCGGCGGGGAGCTGTTTTTT

j_gene: TRBJ1-6
v_gene: TRBV4-2
d_gene: NA
abundance: many
CDR3aa: CASSRNTGINSPLHF
CDR3nt: TGTGCCAGCAGCCGCAATACAGGGATTAATTCACCCCTCCACTTT

j_gene: TRBJ2-7
v_gene: TRBV18
d_gene: NA
abundance: many
CDR3aa: CASSPGGVEQYF
CDR3nt: TGTGCCAGCTCACCCGGGGGTGTCGAGCAGTACTTC

j_gene: TRBJ2-7
v_gene: TRBV3-1
d_gene: TRBD2
abundance: NA
CDR3aa: CASSQGLAGGEQYF
CDR3nt: TGTGCCAGCAGCCAAGGACTAGCGGGGGGCGAGCAGTACTTC

j_gene: TRBJ1-4
v_gene: TRBV7-3
d_gene: TRBD1
abundance: few
CDR3aa: CASSSPVGQGGTNEKLFF
CDR3nt: TGTGCCAGCAGCTCCCCCGTGGGACAGGGGGGAACTAATGAAAAACTGTTTTTT

j_gene: TRBJ1-6
v_gene: TRBV7-9
d_gene: NA
abundance: NA
CDR3aa: CASSLERTFFNSPLHF
CDR3nt: TGTGCCAGCAGCTTAGAACGGACCTTCTTTAATTCACCCCTCCACTTT

j_gene: TRBJ1-6
v_gene: TRBV15
d_gene: NA
abundance: many
CDR3aa: CATSRDRAVSPLHF
CDR3nt: TGTGCCACCAGCAGAGATAGGGCAGTTTCACCCCTCCACTTT

j_gene: TRBJ2-1
v_gene: TRBV7-8
d_gene: NA
abundance: NA
CDR3aa: CASSPGLEYNEQFF
CDR3nt: TGTGCCAGCAGCCCGGGACTTGAATACAATGAGCAGTTCTTC

j_gene: TRBJ1-6
v_gene: TRBV20-1
d_gene: NA
abundance: NA
CDR3aa: CSAGEDYNSPLHF
CDR3nt: TGCAGTGCCGGGGAGGACTATAATTCACCCCTCCACTTT

j_gene: TRBJ2-1
v_gene: TRBV12-3/TRBV12-4
d_gene: NA
abundance: NA
CDR3aa: CASSLRVDSAYNEQFF
CDR3nt: TGTGCCAGCAGTCTTCGGGTGGACTCGGCCTACAATGAGCAGTTCTTC

j_gene: TRBJ1-2
v_gene: TRBV5-1
d_gene: TRBD1
abundance: few
CDR3aa: CASSLGTFRDSNYGYTF
CDR3nt: TGCGCCAGCAGCTTGGGAACGTTCCGGGACAGTAACTATGGCTACACCTTC

j_gene: TRBJ1-1
v_gene: TRBV5-4
d_gene: NA
abundance: few
CDR3aa: CASSQQGYYGPEAFF
CDR3nt: TGTGCCAGCAGCCAGCAGGGCTACTATGGCCCTGAAGCTTTCTTT

j_gene: TRBJ1-1
v_gene: TRBV12-3/TRBV12-4
d_gene: TRBD1
abundance: NA
CDR3aa: CASSPGQGSTEAFF
CDR3nt: TGTGCCAGCAGTCCGGGACAGGGTTCCACTGAAGCTTTCTTT

j_gene: TRBJ2-5
v_gene: TRBV10-3
d_gene: NA
abundance: few
CDR3aa: CAISDSGTPEETQYF
CDR3nt: TGTGCCATCAGTGATTCCGGGACACCTGAAGAGACCCAGTACTTC

j_gene: TRBJ2-3
v_gene: TRBV27
d_gene: NA
abundance: many
CDR3aa: CASSLRAQPGTDTQYF
CDR3nt: TGTGCCAGCAGTTTACGCGCCCAGCCGGGCACAGATACGCAGTATTTT

j_gene: TRBJ2-2
v_gene: TRBV19
d_gene: NA
abundance: few
CDR3aa: CASSIVYRQTPGELFF
CDR3nt: TGTGCCAGTAGTATAGTTTATAGACAGACCCCCGGGGAGCTGTTTTTT

j_gene: TRBJ1-1
v_gene: TRBV25-1
d_gene: NA
abundance: many
CDR3aa: CASSESLASTEAFF
CDR3nt: TGTGCCAGCAGTGAATCATTGGCGAGCACTGAAGCTTTCTTT

j_gene: TRBJ2-3
v_gene: TRBV13
d_gene: NA
abundance: few
CDR3aa: CASSLWEEKSDTQYF
CDR3nt: TGTGCCAGCAGCTTATGGGAGGAAAAGTCAGATACGCAGTATTTT

j_gene: TRBJ2-2
v_gene: TRBV4-3
d_gene: NA
abundance: few
CDR3aa: CASSPVGRSTGELFF
CDR3nt: TGCGCCAGCAGCCCTGTTGGGAGGAGCACCGGGGAGCTGTTTTTT

j_gene: TRBJ2-3
v_gene: TRBV23-1
d_gene: TRBD1
abundance: many
CDR3aa: CASSPDRASTDTQYF
CDR3nt: TGCGCCAGCAGTCCGGACAGGGCGAGCACAGATACGCAGTATTTT

j_gene: TRBJ2-6
v_gene: TRBV6-5
d_gene: TRBD1
abundance: once
CDR3aa: CASRQPTGAGANVLTF
CDR3nt: TGTGCCAGCAGACAGCCGACAGGGGCTGGGGCCAACGTCCTGACTTTC

j_gene: TRBJ2-1
v_gene: TRBV27
d_gene: NA
abundance: many
CDR3aa: CASSYHNEQFF
CDR3nt: TGTGCCAGCAGTTACCACAATGAGCAGTTCTTC

j_gene: TRBJ1-3
v_gene: TRBV7-2
d_gene: NA
abundance: NA
CDR3aa: CASSTGAGNTIYF
CDR3nt: TGTGCCAGCAGCACAGGAGCGGGAAACACCATATATTTT

j_gene: TRBJ2-6
v_gene: TRBV20-1
d_gene: TRBD1
abundance: few
CDR3aa: CSARTTGGSFSGANVLTF
CDR3nt: TGCAGTGCTAGAACCACAGGGGGCTCCTTCTCTGGGGCCAACGTCCTGACTTTC

j_gene: TRBJ2-7
v_gene: TRBV29-1
d_gene: TRBD1
abundance: NA
CDR3aa: CSVLNRGSYEQYF
CDR3nt: TGCAGCGTTCTAAACAGGGGTTCCTACGAGCAGTACTTC

j_gene: TRBJ1-1
v_gene: TRBV18
d_gene: NA
abundance: NA
CDR3aa: CASSPPAGFNTEAFF
CDR3nt: TGTGCCAGCTCACCACCGGCAGGTTTCAACACTGAAGCTTTCTTT

j_gene: TRBJ2-7
v_gene: TRBV5-4
d_gene: TRBD1
abundance: NA
CDR3aa: CASSPGTGVVYEQYF
CDR3nt: TGTGCCAGCAGCCCCGGGACAGGGGTCGTCTACGAGCAGTACTTC

j_gene: TRBJ2-3
v_gene: TRBV20-1
d_gene: NA
abundance: many
CDR3aa: CSAPRPHTQYF
CDR3nt: TGCAGTGCCCCTAGGCCACATACGCAGTATTTT

j_gene: TRBJ2-5
v_gene: TRBV6-1
d_gene: NA
abundance: few
CDR3aa: CASSESGVQETQYF
CDR3nt: TGTGCCAGCAGTGAATCCGGGGTCCAAGAGACCCAGTACTTC

j_gene: TRBJ1-2
v_gene: TRBV6-5
d_gene: TRBD1
abundance: few
CDR3aa: CASRTRQGAIGGYTF
CDR3nt: TGTGCCAGCAGGACCAGACAGGGGGCGATCGGTGGCTACACCTTC

j_gene: TRBJ1-6
v_gene: TRBV10-3
d_gene: NA
abundance: NA
CDR3aa: CAISRDRDGDSPLHF
CDR3nt: TGTGCCATCAGCAGAGACCGGGACGGAGATTCACCCCTCCACTTT

j_gene: TRBJ2-1
v_gene: TRBV12-5
d_gene: TRBD2
abundance: NA
CDR3aa: CASGPGTSGYNEQFF
CDR3nt: TGTGCTAGTGGTCCAGGGACTAGCGGTTACAATGAGCAGTTCTTC

j_gene: TRBJ1-1
v_gene: TRBV19
d_gene: NA
abundance: few
CDR3aa: CASSVTGGRTEAFF
CDR3nt: TGTGCCAGTAGCGTTACGGGGGGGAGAACTGAAGCTTTCTTT

j_gene: TRBJ2-7
v_gene: TRBV6-6
d_gene: TRBD1
abundance: NA
CDR3aa: CASSWNRGYEQYF
CDR3nt: TGTGCCAGCAGTTGGAACAGGGGATACGAGCAGTACTTC

j_gene: TRBJ2-2
v_gene: TRBV5-1
d_gene: TRBD1
abundance: NA
CDR3aa: CAVENRGGRRTGELFF
CDR3nt: TGCGCCGTGGAAAACAGAGGGGGCCGAAGGACCGGGGAGCTGTTTTTT